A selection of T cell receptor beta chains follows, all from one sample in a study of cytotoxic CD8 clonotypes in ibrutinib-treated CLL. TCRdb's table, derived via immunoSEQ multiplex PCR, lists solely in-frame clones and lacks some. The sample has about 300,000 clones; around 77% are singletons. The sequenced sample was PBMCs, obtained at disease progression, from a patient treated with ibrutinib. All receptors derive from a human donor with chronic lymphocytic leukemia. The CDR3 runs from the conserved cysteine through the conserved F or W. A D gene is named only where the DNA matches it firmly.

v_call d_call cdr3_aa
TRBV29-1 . CSVEGETGEETQYF
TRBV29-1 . CSVVSTGLETQYF
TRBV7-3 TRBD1 CASSLTGQENSPLHF
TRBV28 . CASSPGPSDEAFF
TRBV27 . CASSSAGPMEGYTF
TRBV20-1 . CSAFGQKQYF
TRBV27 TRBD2 CASSSYRLAGKSGYEQYF
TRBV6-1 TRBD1 CASSASPGQLWVTGELFF
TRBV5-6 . CASSYPTGSPLHF
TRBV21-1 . CASSKGESSPGRAYEQYF
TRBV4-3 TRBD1 CASSQADRGRRSGELFF
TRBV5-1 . CASSGGREPIRTEAFF
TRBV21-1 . CASSSRTPINQPQHF
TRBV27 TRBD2 CASSLSKLADEQYF
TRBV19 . CASSTAGELFF
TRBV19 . CASSTRSEQFF
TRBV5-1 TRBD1 CASRETGTIDTQYF
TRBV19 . CASMQGGEQYF
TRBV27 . CASSNGQETQYF
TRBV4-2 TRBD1 CASSQDLAGGAGTEAFF
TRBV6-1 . CASSVGRYNSPLHF
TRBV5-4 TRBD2 CASSSPGTSGSLDTQYF
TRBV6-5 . CASSSLTGSYEQYF
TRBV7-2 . CASSSSDSPTLYKYEQYF
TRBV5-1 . CASSLASAVDEQFF
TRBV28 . CASSLAMNRPLDEKLFF
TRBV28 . CASSVTLYNEQFF
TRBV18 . CATQVGANEKLFF
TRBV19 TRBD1 CASSVGQGLRYGYTF
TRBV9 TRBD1 CASSPGTGGETQYF
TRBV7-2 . CASSLVPGENYGYTF